Listed here is a single TCR beta chain. The antigen is undetermined. This sample is drawn from a study of Tregs in tolerant kidney transplant recipients. Findings of the study overall: Biological reproducibility was not directly addressed in this study. Findings come from small patient numbers and require larger validation.

TCRdb's table, derived via immunoSEQ multiplex PCR, lists solely in-frame clones and lacks some. The table shows 98,000 or so clones, with roughly 89% occurring only once. After removal of 6 bases from V and 1 base from J, the junction contained 3 bases not matched to a gene. This CDR3 region has 14 residues. Germline V lookup: CDR1 SGHTA, CDR2 FQGNSA. This sample comprised CD4+ T cells from blood, obtained before the transplant. This TCR derives from a human donor who received a combined kidney and bone marrow transplant. The chain is built from TRBV7-2 and TRBJ1-5; 7 nucleotides align to TRBD1. This CDR3 reads CASRLTGSNQPQHF. CDR3 nucleotides: TGTGCCAGCAGATTGACAGGGAGCAATCAGCCCCAGCATTTT.